What follows are 28 T cell receptor beta chains derived from one specimen sequenced in a study of blood T cell repertoires in COVID-19. Sequencing used immunoSEQ multiplex PCR; TCRdb keeps in-frame clones, though not all of them. The table has under 350,000 clones, approximately 90% seen once; the top ten hold roughly 5%. The sequenced sample was peripheral blood. Receptors originate from a man between 40 and 49 years old with acute or convalescent COVID-19.

The V and J genes are TRBV10-3 and TRBJ2-1, with 14 bases that match TRBD2. J lost 0 bases, V lost 10 bases, and 5 bases had no gene match. CDR1 ENHRY and CDR2 SYGVKD come from the germline V gene. This CDR3 has 16 residues. The CDR3 sequence: CATWTSGGPSYNEQFF. CDR3 sequence (DNA): TGTGCCACCTGGACTAGCGGGGGGCCCTCCTACAATGAGCAGTTCTTC.

This clone came up a few times. The chain couples TRBV18 to TRBJ1-1, with D perhaps matching TRBD1 (6 bases). The V and J ends lost 6 bases and 4 bases respectively, with 15 bases between them. Germline V gene sequence: CDR1 KGHSH, CDR2 LQKENI. CDR3 length: 14 residues. The CDR3 spells CASSQGGASTEAFF. The CDR3 coding sequence is TGTGCCAGCTCCCAAGGGGGGGCGAGCACTGAAGCTTTCTTT. The whole variable domain, remainder taken from reference TRBV18 and TRBJ1-1, is NAGVMQNPRHLVRRRGQEARLRCSPMKGHSHVYWYRQLPEEGLKFMVYLQKENIIDESGMPKERFSAEFPKEGPSILRIQQVVRGDSAAYFCASSQGGASTEAFFGQGTRLTVV.

This sequence joins TRBV6-5 and TRBJ2-2; 9 bases map to TRBD1. This CDR3 is built from 14 residues. Germline V gives CDR1 MNHEY, CDR2 SVGAGI. V was clipped by 6 bases and J by 4 bases; unmatched bases: 3. CDR3 coding DNA: TGTGCCAGCAGCTGGGACAGGGCCACCGGGGAGCTGTTTTTT. As protein: CASSWDRATGELFF.

The chain recombines TRBV6-1 with TRBJ1-2, with TRBD1 identical over 8 bases. CDR3 length: 18 amino acids. Trimming took 0 bases from V and 2 from J; bases not matched to a gene: 11. Per germline, CDR1 MNHNS and CDR2 SASEGT. This CDR3 is CASSEANPRTGKNYGYTF. For the CDR3, the DNA is TGTGCCAGCAGTGAAGCTAATCCGAGGACAGGGAAAAACTATGGCTACACCTTC.

V and J are TRBV11-1 and TRBJ2-3, with D possibly matching TRBD2 (6 bases). The CDR3 totals 16 residues. Germline V gives CDR1 SGHAT, CDR2 FQDESV (reference sequence). V lost 5 bases to trimming and J lost 2 bases, with 17 bases between them. The CDR3 loop reads CASSPMGGWATDTQYF. CDR3 nucleotide sequence: TGTGCCAGCAGCCCGATGGGGGGTTGGGCCACAGATACGCAGTATTTT.

This chain joins TRBV30 and TRBJ1-3; TRBD1 agrees at 8 bases. The trim removed 5 bases at V and 0 bases at J, leaving 3 bases unmatched. This CDR3 contains 14 residues. The germline V gene has CDR1 GTSNPN and CDR2 SVGIG (reference sequence). CDR3 amino acids: CAWGQGLSGNTIYF. The CDR3 coding sequence is TGTGCCTGGGGACAGGGTCTCTCTGGAAACACCATATATTTT. Full variable domain (missing parts from reference TRBV30 and TRBJ1-3): SQTIHQWPATLVQPVGSPLSLECTVEGTSNPNLYWYRQAAGRGLQLLFYSVGIGQISSEVPQNLSASRPQDRQFILSSKKLLLSDSGFYLCAWGQGLSGNTIYFGEGSWLTVV.

The J gene is TRBJ1-6, the V gene TRBV24-1, with 7 bases fitting TRBD1. J gave up 0 bases and V 4 bases, and 8 bases lay outside the gene matches. The CDR3 runs to 18 residues. The germline gives CDR1 KGHDR, CDR2 SFDVKD. This chain's CDR3 is CATSDRQGGGSYNSPLHF. In nucleotides, the CDR3 is TGTGCCACCAGTGACAGACAGGGTGGGGGCTCCTATAATTCACCCCTCCACTTT.

This clone occurred a few times. V is TRBV4-1 and J is TRBJ2-7, with a tentative D call TRBD1 (6 bases). The CDR3 spans 15 residues. V was cut by 1 base and J by 3 bases, with 13 bases left in between. The germline CDR1 and CDR2 sequences are MGHRA and YSYEKL. The CDR3 coding sequence is TGCGCCAGCAGCCAAGGTGGTCAGGGGAGCTACGAGCAGTACTTC. Its protein is CASSQGGQGSYEQYF.

V gene TRBV24-1 combines with J gene TRBJ2-3, with D possibly matching TRBD1 (5 bases). Germline lookup yields CDR1 KGHDR and CDR2 SFDVKD. The CDR3 length is 15 residues. The V and J ends lost 7 bases and 5 bases respectively, with 18 bases between them. CDR3 protein: CATSQAGRQRDTQYF. The CDR3 DNA follows: TGTGCCACCAGCCAGGCAGGGCGCCAGAGAGATACGCAGTATTTT.

The sample holds a few counts of this clone. The chain joins TRBV27 to TRBJ1-2; possibly TRBD1 for D (5 bases). V was trimmed by 7 bases and J by 8 bases, leaving 11 bases between them. The CDR3 covers 11 residues. CDR1 and CDR2 (germline): MNHEY, SMNVEV (reference sequence). The CDR3 DNA reads as TGTGCCAGCATGAGGGGAGGAGGCTACACCTTC. This gives the protein CASMRGGGYTF.

The chain links TRBV7-2 to TRBJ1-2; D not certain. The ends were cut back, 1 base at V and 4 bases at J, with 19 bases in the middle. Germline CDR1 SGHTA, CDR2 FQGNSA. The CDR3 runs to 17 residues. The CDR3 nucleotides are TGTGCCAGCAGCTTAGAGTATTGGAGTCCCGCCACCTATGGCTACACCTTC. It specifies CASSLEYWSPATYGYTF. Drawing the rest from reference TRBV7-2 and TRBJ1-2, the complete variable domain is GAGVSQSPSNKVTEKGKDVELRCDPISGHTALYWYRQSLGQGLEFLIYFQGNSAPDKSGLPSDRFSAERTGGSVSTLTIQRTQQEDSAVYLCASSLEYWSPATYGYTFGSGTRLTVV.

The rearrangement uses TRBV7-9 and TRBJ2-1, with 10 nucleotides matching TRBD2. The CDR3 spans 16 residues. Per germline, CDR1 SEHNR and CDR2 FQNEAQ (reference sequence). V shed 2 bases, J shed 8 bases, and the junction held 9 bases outside the gene matches. The CDR3 nucleotides are TGTGCCAGCAGCTTACTAGCGGGGGTTTCAATCGATGAGCAGTTCTTC. It yields the protein CASSLLAGVSIDEQFF.

This CDR3 reads CASSLDPGPLYGYTF. DNA of the CDR3: TGTGCCAGCAGCTTGGACCCAGGGCCCCTATATGGCTACACCTTC. The chain links TRBV5-4 to TRBJ1-2; D may be TRBD1 (5 bases). The CDR3 contains 15 residues. V dropped 0 bases and J dropped 5 bases, with 14 bases sitting between them. From germline, CDR1 is SGHNT and CDR2 YYREEE (reference sequence).

The V gene is TRBV9, the J gene TRBJ2-3, with 8 bases identical to TRBD2. CDR3 length equals 18 residues. The V segment lost 0 bases and the J segment 3 bases; nucleotides outside the gene matches: 12. The germline gives CDR1 SGDLS, CDR2 YYNGEE. The CDR3 DNA sequence: TGTGCCAGCAGCGTAGTACCCCCGGGAGCGGGGGTGACAGATACGCAGTATTTT. It translates to CASSVVPPGAGVTDTQYF.

The chain links TRBV10-3 to TRBJ2-7; D might be TRBD1 (6 bases). Trimming took 4 bases from V and 1 from J, leaving 20 bases between them. Germline V gene sequence: CDR1 ENHRY, CDR2 SYGVKD. CDR3 size: 17 residues. The CDR3 DNA reads as TGTGCCATCAGTGTGGGGGACACCAGGCGCACGTCCTACGAGCAGTACTTC. Encoded protein: CAISVGDTRRTSYEQYF.

The chain recombines TRBV9 with TRBJ1-2; D possibly corresponds to TRBD1 (5 bases). The CDR3 totals 13 residues. V lost 5 bases, J lost 5 bases, and 13 bases lay in between. The germline CDR1 and CDR2 sequences are SGDLS and YYNGEE. CDR3 DNA: TGTGCCAGCAGTCCTTACAGACAGTATGGCTACACCTTC. Translating gives CASSPYRQYGYTF.

The chain joins TRBV9 to TRBJ2-3; 7 bases are shared with TRBD1. Germline V lookup: CDR1 SGDLS, CDR2 YYNGEE. The V segment lost 3 bases and the J segment 2 bases; nucleotides outside the gene matches: 9. The CDR3 consists of 16 residues. The CDR3 sequence: CASSGPPGQITDTQYF. In nucleotides, the CDR3 is TGTGCCAGCAGCGGCCCGCCGGGACAGATCACAGATACGCAGTATTTT.

This chain connects TRBV18 to TRBJ2-1; D might be TRBD1 (6 bases). V was clipped by 3 bases and J by 14 bases, with 23 bases between them. CDR1 and CDR2 from the germline V gene are KGHSH and LQKENI. This CDR3 is 15 amino acids long. The CDR3 loop is CASSPGPQGTMREFF. In nucleotides, the CDR3 is TGTGCCAGCTCACCTGGCCCCCAGGGGACAATGAGGGAGTTCTTC.

The rearrangement links TRBV6-6 to TRBJ1-6; D unclear. Germline V gives CDR1 MNHNY, CDR2 SVGAGI (reference sequence). V was cut by 2 bases and J by 2 bases, with 4 bases left in between. This CDR3 comprises 14 residues. The CDR3 DNA sequence: TGTGCCAGCAGTTACGCAGCCTATAATTCACCCCTCCACTTT. Amino acid sequence: CASSYAAYNSPLHF.

J is TRBJ2-7 and V is TRBV19; D might be TRBD2 (6 bases). This CDR3 has 13 amino acids. V was clipped by 6 bases and J by 4 bases, with 13 bases between them. CDR1 LNHDA and CDR2 SQIVND come from the germline V gene (reference sequence). The CDR3 loop reads CASRGGLAYEQYF. The CDR3 region has the DNA TGTGCCAGTAGGGGGGGACTTGCGTACGAGCAGTACTTC.

This clone was counted a few times. The chain employs TRBV12-5 and TRBJ1-6; the D is unclear. CDR1 is LGHNT, CDR2 FRNRAP, per germline. The CDR3 is 16 amino acids. V was pared by 5 bases and J by 0 bases, with 11 bases between. The CDR3 DNA reads as TGTGCTAGTGGTCGGAGAGGGAGCTCCTATAATTCACCCCTCCACTTT. Its protein is CASGRRGSSYNSPLHF.

This rearrangement joins TRBV5-1 to TRBJ1-6; 9 bases fit TRBD1. Germline values: CDR1 SGHRS, CDR2 YFSETQ. Trimming cost V 4 bases and J 7 bases; bases outside gene matches: 3. This CDR3 has 14 residues. CDR3 sequence reads: CASSQGTGNSPLHF. For the CDR3, the DNA is TGCGCCAGCAGCCAAGGGACAGGGAATTCACCCCTCCACTTT.

This clone has a single count. The chain carries TRBV5-4 and TRBJ2-1; the match to TRBD2 covers 14 bases. The CDR3 extends over 16 amino acids. Germline CDR1 and CDR2: SGHNT and YYREEE (reference sequence). V was pared by 4 bases and J by 7 bases, with 7 bases of the junction left unmatched. This CDR3 reads CASSPWTSGGPNEQFF. DNA of the CDR3: TGTGCCAGCAGCCCTTGGACTAGCGGGGGGCCGAATGAGCAGTTCTTC.

The genes are TRBV29-1 and TRBJ2-1; 10 bases are shared with TRBD1. The CDR3 runs to 14 residues. Germline loops: CDR1 SQVTM, CDR2 ANQGSEA. Trimming cost V 4 bases and J 8 bases; bases outside gene matches: 8. CDR3 protein: CSVGWTGGLDEQFF. The CDR3 nucleotides are TGCAGCGTTGGGTGGACAGGGGGGTTGGATGAGCAGTTCTTC.

This clone has more than one count but fewer than ten. This chain connects TRBV29-1 to TRBJ1-2; 7 nucleotides match TRBD1. Trimming at V came to 3 bases and at J to 4 bases, leaving 5 bases not matched to a gene. Germline CDR1 SQVTM, CDR2 ANQGSEA. CDR3 length equals 13 residues. CDR3 in amino acids: CSVETGTFYGYTF. CDR3 nucleotide sequence: TGCAGCGTTGAGACAGGGACCTTCTATGGCTACACCTTC.

The genes are TRBV27 and TRBJ1-2, with 8 bases that match TRBD1. Germline CDR1 MNHEY, CDR2 SMNVEV (reference sequence). Trimming cost V 5 bases and J 5 bases; bases outside gene matches: 1. CDR3 length: 12 residues. The DNA of the CDR3 is TGTGCCAGCAGTCGACAGGGGTATGGCTACACCTTC. Translating gives CASSRQGYGYTF.

The V call is TRBV19, the J call TRBJ1-3, with D perhaps matching TRBD1 (5 bases). The V gene's germline CDR1 is LNHDA and CDR2 SQIVND (reference sequence). The CDR3 runs to 14 residues. Trimming cost V 7 bases and J 0 bases, with 10 bases left between them. In nucleotides, the CDR3 is TGTGCCAGTAAGGGGCGGCGCTCTGGAAACACCATATATTTT. This sequence encodes CASKGRRSGNTIYF.

This clone has just a few counts. The rearrangement links TRBV6-1 to TRBJ2-4; D unresolved. CDR3 size: 16 residues. The germline CDR1 and CDR2 sequences are MNHNS and SASEGT. Trimming removed 4 bases at V and 0 bases at J, with 13 bases between. The CDR3: CASSVHPGLAKNIQYF. For the CDR3, the DNA is TGTGCCAGCAGTGTCCATCCCGGGTTAGCCAAAAACATTCAGTACTTC.